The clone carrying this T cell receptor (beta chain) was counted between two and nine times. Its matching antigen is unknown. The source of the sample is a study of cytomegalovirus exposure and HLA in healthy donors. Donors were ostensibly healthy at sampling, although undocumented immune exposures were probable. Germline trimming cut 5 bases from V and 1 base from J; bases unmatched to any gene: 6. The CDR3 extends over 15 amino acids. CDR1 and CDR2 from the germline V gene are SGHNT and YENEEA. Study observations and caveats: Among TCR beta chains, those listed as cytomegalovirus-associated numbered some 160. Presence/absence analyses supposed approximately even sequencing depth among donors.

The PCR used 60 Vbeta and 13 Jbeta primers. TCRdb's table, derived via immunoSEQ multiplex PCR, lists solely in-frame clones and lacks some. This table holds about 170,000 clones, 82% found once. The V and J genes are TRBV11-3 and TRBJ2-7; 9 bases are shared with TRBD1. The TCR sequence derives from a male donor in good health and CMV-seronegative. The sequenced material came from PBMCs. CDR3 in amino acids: CASSISGTGSYEQYF. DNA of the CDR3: TGTGCCAGCAGCATTTCCGGGACAGGGTCCTACGAGCAGTACTTC. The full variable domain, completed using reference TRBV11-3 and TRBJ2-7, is EAGVVQSPRYKIIEKKQPVAFWCNPISGHNTLYWYLQNLGQGPELLIRYENEEAVDDSQLPKDRFSAERLKGVDSTLKIQPAELGDSAVYLCASSISGTGSYEQYFGPGTRLTVT.